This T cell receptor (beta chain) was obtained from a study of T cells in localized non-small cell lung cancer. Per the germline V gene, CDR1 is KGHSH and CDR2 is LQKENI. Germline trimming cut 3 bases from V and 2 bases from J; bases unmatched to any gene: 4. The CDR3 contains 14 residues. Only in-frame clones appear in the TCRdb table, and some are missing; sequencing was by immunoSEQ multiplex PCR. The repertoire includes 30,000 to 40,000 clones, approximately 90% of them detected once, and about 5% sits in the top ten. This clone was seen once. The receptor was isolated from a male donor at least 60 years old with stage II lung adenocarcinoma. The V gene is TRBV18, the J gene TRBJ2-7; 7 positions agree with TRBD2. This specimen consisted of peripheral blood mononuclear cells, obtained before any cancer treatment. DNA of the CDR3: TGTGCCAGCTCACCCACTAGCGTTGCCTACGAGCAGTACTTC. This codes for CASSPTSVAYEQYF.